The clone carrying this T cell receptor beta chain has more than one count but fewer than ten. Constant-region reverse primers amplified full-length variable regions, followed by semi-nested Nested Universal Primer A PCR. TCRdb independently ran MiXCR on the 5' RACE reads; one entry per CDR3 protein. The sample has about 54,000 distinct CDR3 sequences; 17% are singletons. Naive CD4+ cells had CD25+ Tregs removed. Germline loops: CDR1 LGHNA, CDR2 YSLEER. Trimming stripped 2 bases from V and 8 bases from J, with 21 bases between. CDR3 length: 17 residues. This rearrangement joins TRBV4-3 to TRBJ1-4; D is ambiguous. The receptor comes from a female donor with breast cancer. Sequencing was carried out using naive CD4+ T cells sorted from blood. The subset was: naive CD4+ T cells, CD4+CD45RA+CD25-. CDR3 in DNA: TGCGCCAGCAGCCAAACCCGGGGAGGATTTGGTCGCGAAAAACTGTTTTTT. Protein: CASSQTRGGFGREKLFF.